Presented here are 10 T cell receptor beta chains from one specimen sequenced in a study of T cells in Graves' hyperthyroidism and ophthalmopathy. The TCR beta CDR3 regions underwent amplification using RNA transcripts as the source. The TCR CDR3 was amplified in a first-round RT-PCR using the HTBI primer set. TCRdb reanalysed the multiplex PCR reads using MiXCR and keeps one entry per CDR3 protein. The sample shows around 490,000 distinct CDR3 sequences, 15% to 20% of them seen only once. Sample: blood. All receptors derive from a middle-aged man with Graves' ophthalmopathy.

This clonotype was detected ten times or more. The chain joins TRBV7-9 to TRBJ2-1; D ambiguous. Germline V gene lookup returns CDR1 SEHNR and CDR2 FQNEAQ (reference sequence). This CDR3 contains 10 residues. V lost 5 bases, J lost 10 bases, and 6 bases lay in between. The CDR3 DNA reads TGTGCCAGCAGCGGTTGGGAGCAGTTCTTC. Amino acid sequence: CASSGWEQFF.

The V call is TRBV6-1, the J call TRBJ1-6; 7 nucleotides line up with TRBD1. The V segment lost 6 bases and the J segment 5 bases; nucleotides outside the gene matches: 7. Germline assignment: CDR1 MNHNS and CDR2 SASEGT. The CDR3 has 15 residues. CDR3 loop: CASRASGTDNSPLHF. The DNA of the CDR3 is TGTGCCAGCAGGGCCTCCGGGACAGATAATTCACCCCTCCACTTT.

This clonotype has at least ten counts. This chain links TRBV7-2 with TRBJ2-5, with 7 nucleotides matching TRBD1. The CDR3 consists of 14 residues. J was trimmed by 7 bases and V by 6 bases; bases with no gene match: 11. The V gene's germline CDR1 is SGHTA and CDR2 FQGNSA. CDR3 nucleotides: TGTGCCAGCAGTTCCTTCGGACAGGACCCGACCCAGTACTTC. Translating gives CASSSFGQDPTQYF.

This clonotype was seen many times. This chain joins TRBV15 and TRBJ2-1; maybe TRBD2 (6 bases). The CDR3 has 16 amino acids. In germline, CDR1 is LNHNV, CDR2 YYDKDF (reference sequence). V lost 4 bases and J 5 bases, leaving 18 bases between the germline ends. In DNA, the CDR3 is TGTGCCACCAGCAACTATGGGGCTAGCGTAGACAATGAGCAGTTCTTC. Encoded protein: CATSNYGASVDNEQFF.

This clonotype was recorded a few times. V is TRBV15 and J is TRBJ2-4; the D gene is possibly TRBD2 (6 bases). Trimming removed 5 bases from V and 8 bases from J, with 28 bases in between. Germline V gene lookup returns CDR1 LNHNV and CDR2 YYDKDF (reference sequence). The CDR3 totals 18 residues. DNA of the CDR3: TGTGCCACCAGCGGCCGAACTAGCACTCGCGGACGTTCGCACATTCAGTACTTC. Protein sequence: CATSGRTSTRGRSHIQYF.

The rearrangement links TRBV7-2 to TRBJ2-1; 12 positions agree with TRBD2. This CDR3 contains 18 residues. The V segment lost 3 bases and the J segment 5 bases; nucleotides outside the gene matches: 11. Per germline, CDR1 SGHTA and CDR2 FQGNSA. In DNA, the CDR3 is TGTGCCAGCAGCTTCCCGACTAGCGGGGGACTAGATCACAATGAGCAGTTCTTC. This encodes CASSFPTSGGLDHNEQFF. The variable domain in full, completed from reference TRBV7-2 and TRBJ2-1, reads GAGVSQSPSNKVTEKGKDVELRCDPISGHTALYWYRQSLGQGLEFLIYFQGNSAPDKSGLPSDRFSAERTGGSVSTLTIQRTQQEDSAVYLCASSFPTSGGLDHNEQFFGPGTRLTVL.

At least ten counts were recorded for this clonotype. The chain employs TRBV28 and TRBJ2-7, with 13 bases aligning to TRBD2. Germline V gives CDR1 MDHEN, CDR2 SYDVKM. Germline trimming cut 7 bases from V and 3 bases from J; bases unmatched to any gene: 12. The CDR3 is 17 amino acids. In DNA, the CDR3 is TGTGCCAGCATTGGGGTTCTTGGACTAGCGGGAGACTACGAGCAGTACTTC. Translating it yields CASIGVLGLAGDYEQYF.

The gene calls are TRBV6-1 and TRBJ1-5, with D possibly being TRBD1 (6 bases). The germline V and J ends were trimmed by 7 bases and 2 bases, with 24 bases remaining between them. CDR1 and CDR2 from the germline V gene are MNHNS and SASEGT. The CDR3 runs 18 residues. CDR3 bases: TGTGCCAGCATATCCCAGCTCCCAGGGGTCGCTGGCAATCAGCCCCAGCATTTT. This codes for CASISQLPGVAGNQPQHF.

Worth noting for this clonotype: A read error may be the cause here, since a much bigger clone is one base away. The chain carries TRBV2 and TRBJ2-3, with a tentative D call TRBD2 (6 bases). The CDR3 is made up of 15 amino acids. The V end lost 8 bases, the J end lost 0 bases, and 15 bases lay between the germline ends. The germline V gene encodes CDR1 SNHLY and CDR2 FYNNEI. CDR3 protein: CASGARLGSTDTQYF. DNA of the CDR3: TGTGCCAGCGGCGCCCGACTAGGAAGCACAGATACGCAGTATTTT.

This clonotype came up many times. The DNA of the CDR3 is TGTGCCAGCAGTCCCGGGACGGGGGCCTACAATGAGCAGTTCTTC. It is translated as CASSPGTGAYNEQFF. The V gene is TRBV6-1, the J gene TRBJ2-1; maybe TRBD2 (6 bases). This CDR3 has 15 amino acids. Germline CDR1 MNHNS, CDR2 SASEGT. Trimming stripped 5 bases from V and 2 bases from J, with 13 bases between.